This T cell receptor beta chain was documented in a study of shared clonotypes between healthy human individuals (dated by TCRdb to 2018 to 2021). A note on the overall study: Two women and a few men aged 18 to 49 years were included in the cohort. Per donor, leukapheresis produced somewhere between about 0.9 and 9.5 billion PBMCs. Libraries were prepared and TCR repertoires were sequenced by different laboratories using diverse techniques, in order to increase sequencing depth and limit assay-specific biases. To estimate repertoire size and how much clonotype sharing occurs between individuals, the study deeply sequenced the blood TCR repertoires of five or six healthy adults. For each donor, three plates each were used for CD4 naive and CD4 memory, two plates were used for CD8 naive, and one plate was used for CD8 memory.

The donors were healthy, HIV-negative adults who had no recently reported acute infections or vaccinations. Only Caucasian adults living in Nashville, Tennessee, USA were represented among the donors. CD4+ T cells were enriched through magnetic negative selection, after which naive cells were positively selected on CD45RA and the remaining negative fraction served as the memory subset. Blood was collected by leukapheresis, and PBMCs were isolated by Ficoll-Histopaque density gradient centrifugation and then cryopreserved in liquid nitrogen vapor phase. Analytical flow cytometry was used to check the purity and quantity of each magnetically sorted T cell population. Genomic DNA was isolated from each sorted fraction and quantified by UV absorbance on a Nanodrop 2000c. V is cut back by 4 bases and J by 2 bases, with 0 bases in the junction unmatched. Including cysteine and phenylalanine, the CDR3 has 14 amino acids. This entry keeps only the CDR3 DNA: 42 bases, framed from base 1. CDR1 and CDR2 (ENHRY, SYGVKD) derive from the germline V gene.

Using the deep immunoSEQ assay, TCR CDR3 regions were amplified from genomic DNA by multiplex PCR. Extracted genomic DNA from each cell subset was spread evenly across all wells of several immunoSEQ 96-well plates, with each plate serving as a replicate. For sorted subsets, each replicate PCR was loaded with approximately 190 ng genomic DNA, equivalent to 25,000 to 35,000 T cell genomes. Purified libraries were measured with a Qubit 3.0 fluorometer, size-checked on a Bioanalyzer 2100, and measured again with the KAPA Library Quantification kit. A separate single-read 150-cycle Illumina NextSeq 550 flow cell was used to sequence each immunoSEQ 96-well plate. In the paper's pipeline: The immunoSEQ output contained only junctional sequences without quality scores, so filtering could not match that applied to full-length reads. Sequences were annotated with PyIR, a Python wrapper for IgBLAST v1.9, and V/J genes and CDR3 were assigned using IMGT germline references. Reads were removed for weak V/J assignments (E-value above 1e-6), missing CDR3, stop codons, out-of-frame junctions, or ambiguous translated residues. V3J clonotypes were defined as sequences sharing the same inferred V gene, J gene, and CDR3 amino acid sequence. Percentage overlap between repertoires was computed as shared unique clonotypes divided by the size of the smaller repertoire. RTK rarefaction, the Chao1 estimator, and Recon v2.1 estimates of unobserved clonotypes were used to assess repertoire richness. Generation probabilities were computed with OLGA for all TCRbeta clonotypes obtained by the gDNA method from several donors. This is the immuneACCESS table as TCRdb keeps it, with only in-frame sequences that have V and J called. A part of the clones is gone; compared with another copy, unresolved V genes explain less than half, and the rest is unexplained. V and J calls and clone size follow that table, whereas D and trimming were derived from the DNA. The sample profile shows approximately 2.5 million clones; roughly nine tenths of them were found once. The ten largest clonotypes hold 0.13% to 0.15% of the sample.

Study-level results and caveats: Rarefaction of sorted-subset datasets indicated incomplete sequencing despite the large sequencing depth. Larger estimated clonotype richness was generally found for naive subsets than for memory subsets. Compared with non-shared clonotypes, the clonotypes found in all four sorted-subset donors had higher generation probabilities. Sharing across several donors was observed for around 5% of naive CD4, over 3% of naive CD8, about 2.3% of memory CD4, and about 0.39% of memory CD8 clonotypes. Pairwise subsampling led to the expectation that sequencing depth would affect the degree of clonotype sharing among donors. Sampling was restricted to blood, and TCR repertoires in tissue are likely to differ from TCR repertoires in blood. Because the study included a small number of donors, the genetic and exposure-history diversity represented was limited.

Turning to this clone: No cognate antigen has been identified for it. No qualities accompany the bases; no much larger clone lies one base away. The same CDR3 also results from other DNA sequences found in this sample.

This TCR was sampled from a man younger than 35 in good health. Material for sequencing was naive CD4+ T cells sorted from blood. Interpreted using the paper, the cell subset or site label stands for: CD45RA+ positively selected. The chain employs TRBV10-3 and TRBJ2-5, with TRBD2 identical over 11 junction bases. CDR3 region: CAISGLAGQETQYF. The sequence in DNA is TGTGCCATCAGTGGACTAGCGGGGCAAGAGACCCAGTACTTC.